This T cell receptor beta chain was obtained from a study of identical twins. A template switching step contributed a universal primer site, while unique molecular identifiers were present in the cDNA. Each CDR3 protein is one row after TCRdb ran MiXCR on the 5' RACE reads. The sample holds a few hundred thousand distinct CDR3 sequences, around 18% seen once. This CDR3 spans 15 amino acids. The V and J ends lost 3 bases and 7 bases respectively, with 17 bases between them. Germline lookup yields CDR1 KGHDR and CDR2 SFDVKD. This clonotype was counted a few times. V gene TRBV24-1 combines with J gene TRBJ2-5; tentative D call: TRBD2 (6 bases). Sequencing was performed on naive T cells sorted from blood. This receptor was taken from a man in his fifties in good health. DNA for the CDR3: TGTGCCACCAGTGATCCGTCAGGTGTGGGAGGGACCCAGTACTTC. This translates into CATSDPSGVGGTQYF.